The TCR beta chain under discussion was sequenced for a study of T cell responses to AZD1222 COVID-19 vaccine. Study-wide results and caveats: Most donors were white British and more were female, and clonal diversity was possibly underestimated. Repertoire sampling happened only post peak T cell response. Just 5 to 7 AZD1222 recipients were seropositive at baseline.

The CDR3 has 17 amino acids. V was cut by 0 bases and J by 4 bases, with 19 bases left in between. The germline V gene encodes CDR1 SGHRS and CDR2 YFSETQ. TCRdb's table, derived via immunoSEQ multiplex PCR, lists solely in-frame clones and lacks some. The sample has 100,000 to 150,000 clones; around 92% are singletons. Worth noting for this clone: Antigen unknown.

The specimen comprised peripheral blood, sampled 28 days after the second AZD1222 dose. This receptor was taken from an adult who received the AZD1222 COVID-19 vaccine. The V call is TRBV5-1, the J call TRBJ2-5; the D gene could be TRBD1 or TRBD2 (6 bases each). The CDR3 here is CASSLGTGGRLGETQYF. CDR3 nucleotides: TGCGCCAGCAGCTTGGGAACCGGGGGCCGGCTGGGAGAGACCCAGTACTTC.